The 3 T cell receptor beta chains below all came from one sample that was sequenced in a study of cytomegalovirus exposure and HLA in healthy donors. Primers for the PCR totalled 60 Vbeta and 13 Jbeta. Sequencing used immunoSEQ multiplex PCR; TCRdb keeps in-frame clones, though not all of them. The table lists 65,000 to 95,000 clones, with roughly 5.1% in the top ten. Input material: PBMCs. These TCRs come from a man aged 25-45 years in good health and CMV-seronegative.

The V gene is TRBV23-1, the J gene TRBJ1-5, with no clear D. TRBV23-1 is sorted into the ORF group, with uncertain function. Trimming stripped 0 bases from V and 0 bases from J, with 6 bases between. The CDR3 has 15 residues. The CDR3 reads CASSQSGLSNQPQHF. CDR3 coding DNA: TGCGCCAGCAGTCAATCGGGCCTTAGCAATCAGCCCCAGCATTTT.

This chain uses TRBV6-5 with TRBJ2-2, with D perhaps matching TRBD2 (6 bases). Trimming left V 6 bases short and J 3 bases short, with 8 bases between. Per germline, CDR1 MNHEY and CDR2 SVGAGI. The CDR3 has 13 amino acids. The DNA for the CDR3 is TGTGCCAGCAGACTAGCACACACCGGGGAGCTGTTTTTT. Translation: CASRLAHTGELFF.

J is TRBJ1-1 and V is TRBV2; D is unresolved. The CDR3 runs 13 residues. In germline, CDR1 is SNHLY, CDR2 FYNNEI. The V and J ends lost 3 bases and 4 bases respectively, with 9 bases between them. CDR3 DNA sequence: TGTGCCAGCAGTGATGAGAGTGGCACTGAAGCTTTCTTT. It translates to CASSDESGTEAFF.